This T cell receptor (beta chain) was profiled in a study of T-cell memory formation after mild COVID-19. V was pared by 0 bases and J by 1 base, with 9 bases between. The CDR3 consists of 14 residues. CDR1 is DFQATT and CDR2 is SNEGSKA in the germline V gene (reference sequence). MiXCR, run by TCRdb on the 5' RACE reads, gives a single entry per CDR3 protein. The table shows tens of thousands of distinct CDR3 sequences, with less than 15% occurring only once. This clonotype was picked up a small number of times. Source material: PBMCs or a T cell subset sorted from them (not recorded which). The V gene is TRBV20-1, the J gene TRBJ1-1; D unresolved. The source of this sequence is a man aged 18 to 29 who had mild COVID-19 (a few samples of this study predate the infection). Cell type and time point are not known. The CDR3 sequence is CSARDPPGNTEAFF. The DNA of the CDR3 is TGCAGTGCTAGAGATCCTCCAGGGAACACTGAAGCTTTCTTT.